The 16 T cell receptor beta chains below come from one sample, sequenced in a study of blood T cell repertoires in COVID-19. Some clones are missing from TCRdb's copy, which holds only in-frame ones; the method was immunoSEQ multiplex PCR. This table holds 200,000 to 250,000 clones, 75% to 90% found once. Sequencing was done on a sample of PBMCs or T cells enriched from blood (not recorded which). Receptor source: a woman under 30 in a cohort exposed to, infected with or recovered from COVID-19 (not recorded which).

The chain carries TRBV4-2 and TRBJ2-7, with TRBD2 matching 7 bases. V was clipped by 1 base and J by 3 bases; unmatched bases: 9. The CDR3 extends over 16 amino acids. Germline assignment: CDR1 LGHNA and CDR2 YNFKEQ. The CDR3, as DNA: TGTGCCAGCAGCCAAGGGGGTAATAGCGGGTACTACGAGCAGTACTTC. Protein product: CASSQGGNSGYYEQYF.

The chain has TRBV18 and TRBJ1-4, with D maybe TRBD1 (5 bases). The germline CDR1 and CDR2 sequences are KGHSH and LQKENI. The CDR3 has 15 residues. Trimming stripped 3 bases from V and 4 bases from J, with 12 bases between. CDR3 protein: CASSPPGFDNEKLFF. The CDR3 nucleotides read TGTGCCAGCTCACCCCCAGGGTTCGATAATGAAAAACTGTTTTTT.

The chain employs TRBV24-1 and TRBJ2-2; 10 bases map to TRBD1. V gave up 3 bases and J gave up 4 bases; unmatched junction bases: 4. The germline V gene encodes CDR1 KGHDR and CDR2 SFDVKD. This CDR3 is 16 amino acids long. The CDR3 sequence: CATSDDRGLSTGELFF. The CDR3 nucleotides are TGTGCCACCAGTGATGACAGGGGGCTGAGCACCGGGGAGCTGTTTTTT.

The J gene is TRBJ2-2, the V gene TRBV3-1 (or the pseudogene TRBV3-2); TRBD2 is a possible D gene (6 bases). Germline V gives CDR1 LGHDT, CDR2 YNNKEL (reference sequence). CDR3 length: 18 amino acids. V lost 4 bases to trimming and J lost 0 bases, with 18 bases between them. The CDR3 region is CASSPLRGRTANTGELFF. CDR3 nucleotides: TGTGCCAGCAGCCCCCTGCGGGGCAGGACCGCGAACACCGGGGAGCTGTTTTTT.

The chain has TRBV7-2 and TRBJ1-2, with 7 bases lining up with TRBD1. V shed 2 bases and J 6 bases; nucleotides not matched to a gene: 3. The CDR3 sequence is 13 residues long. Germline values: CDR1 SGHTA, CDR2 FQGNSA. DNA for the CDR3: TGTGCCAGCAGCTTATACGGACAGGATGGCTACACCTTC. Its translation is CASSLYGQDGYTF.

The J gene is TRBJ2-2, the V gene TRBV5-4; perhaps TRBD2 as D (7 bases). The CDR3 runs to 16 residues. Trimming took off 0 bases at V and 3 bases at J, with 12 bases between the two ends. Germline CDR1 is SGHNT and CDR2 is YYREEE (reference sequence). The CDR3, as DNA: TGTGCCAGCAGCTTGGCCAGGGGAGGGGACACCGGGGAGCTGTTTTTT. As protein: CASSLARGGDTGELFF.

The chain employs TRBV5-6 and TRBJ2-7; D might be TRBD2 (6 bases). The germline V gene has CDR1 SGHDT and CDR2 YYEEEE. This CDR3 contains 15 residues. Trimming shortened V by 4 bases and J by 2 bases, and 16 bases separated the two germline ends. CDR3 loop: CASSIPGLKTYEQYF. CDR3 coding DNA: TGTGCCAGCAGCATCCCGGGACTCAAGACCTACGAGCAGTACTTC.

The CDR3: CAISESLGLSSYNEQFF. In DNA form, the CDR3 reads TGTGCCATCAGTGAGTCGTTGGGACTCAGCTCCTACAATGAGCAGTTCTTC. The chain combines TRBV10-3 with TRBJ2-1; D might be TRBD2 (6 bases). V dropped 0 bases and J dropped 0 bases, with 12 bases sitting between them. The CDR3 extends over 17 amino acids. Germline V gene lookup returns CDR1 ENHRY and CDR2 SYGVKD.

The rearrangement links TRBV7-3 to TRBJ2-1, with D possibly matching TRBD1 (7 bases). The CDR3 loop spans 15 amino acids. Deletions cut 0 bases from V and 13 bases from J, with 19 bases between. CDR1 SGHTA and CDR2 FQGTGA come from the germline V gene. The DNA for the CDR3 is TGTGCCAGCAGCTTAACGTTTGCCAGGGGGGTTTCACAGTTCTTC. Encoded protein: CASSLTFARGVSQFF.

The genes are TRBV3-1 (or the pseudogene TRBV3-2) and TRBJ2-2; the match to TRBD1 covers 8 bases. The CDR3 spans 15 residues. Germline V gene sequence: CDR1 LGHDT, CDR2 YNNKEL (reference sequence). The V and J ends lost 4 bases and 4 bases, in that order; junction bases with no gene match: 5. The CDR3 DNA is TGTGCCAGCAGCCCCAGGGGGCGCGCCACCGGGGAGCTGTTTTTT. It codes for CASSPRGRATGELFF.

Of note for this clone: Other nucleotide sequences from this sample produce the same CDR3. The chain uses TRBV10-3 and TRBJ1-2; perhaps TRBD1 as D (6 bases). CDR1 ENHRY and CDR2 SYGVKD come from the germline V gene. Trimming shortened V by 4 bases and J by 0 bases, and 9 bases separated the two germline ends. This CDR3 has 14 residues. For the CDR3, the DNA is TGTGCCATCAGTGCAGGGGAAGCTAACTATGGCTACACCTTC. Its translation: CAISAGEANYGYTF.

This clone has just one count. The gene calls are TRBV18 and TRBJ2-7; D is undetermined. Trimming left V 0 bases short and J 3 bases short, with 6 bases between. Germline CDR1 is KGHSH and CDR2 is LQKENI. The CDR3 runs to 13 residues. CDR3 sequence: CASSPPEDYEQYF. The CDR3 nucleotides read TGTGCCAGCTCACCACCAGAGGACTACGAGCAGTACTTC.

The rearrangement uses TRBV2 and TRBJ2-2, with 7 bases matching TRBD1. There are 13 residues in the CDR3. Losses at the gene ends were 6 bases for V and 4 bases for J; bases not matched to a gene: 2. Looked up from germline, CDR1 is SNHLY and CDR2 is FYNNEI. The chain's CDR3 is CASRTGSTGELFF. DNA of the CDR3: TGTGCCAGCAGGACAGGGTCCACCGGGGAGCTGTTTTTT. Complete variable domain (other parts from reference TRBV2 and TRBJ2-2): EPEVTQTPSHQVTQMGQEVILRCVPISNHLYFYWYRQILGQKVEFLVSFYNNEISEKSEIFDDQFSVERPDGSNFTLKIRSTKLEDSAMYFCASRTGSTGELFFGEGSRLTVL.

The chain employs TRBV6-5 and TRBJ1-1, with a weak D call TRBD1 (6 bases). CDR1 is MNHEY and CDR2 is SVGAGI in the germline V gene. There are 14 residues in the CDR3. V lost 5 bases and J 5 bases, leaving 15 bases between the germline ends. The CDR3 DNA sequence: TGTGCCAGCAGTAATTACAGGGCAAAGACTGAAGCTTTCTTT. Translating gives CASSNYRAKTEAFF.

The V and J genes are TRBV6-1 and TRBJ1-2, with D possibly TRBD1 on 6 matching bases. V gave up 1 base and J gave up 3 bases, with 12 bases separating them. The CDR3 length is 15 residues. The germline CDR1 and CDR2 sequences are MNHNS and SASEGT. CDR3 coding DNA: TGTGCCAGCAGTGAAGGGGGGACAAGGCACTATGGCTACACCTTC. Residues: CASSEGGTRHYGYTF.

In DNA form, the CDR3 reads TGTGCCAGCAGTGCGCGCCCCGGGACAGAGCAGCCCCAGCATTTT. It is translated as CASSARPGTEQPQHF. This chain joins TRBV6-6 and TRBJ1-5; 7 bases agree with TRBD1. Germline CDR1 reads MNHNY; CDR2 reads SVGAGI (reference sequence). The CDR3 is 15 amino acids. The J segment lost 7 bases and the V segment lost 5 bases, leaving 11 bases of the junction unmatched.